This T cell receptor (beta chain) was recorded in a study of shared clonotypes between healthy human individuals. The study separated CD4+ cells into CD45RA+ naive and CD45RA-negative memory subsets. CDR3 length equals 14 residues. The germline CDR1 and CDR2 sequences are SNHLY and FYNNEI. Trimming left V 3 bases short and J 4 bases short, with 10 bases between. Measured with immunoSEQ multiplex PCR; TCRdb has only the in-frame clones, and not every one. The sample records roughly 1 million clones, about 76% being singletons. The chain carries TRBV2 and TRBJ2-4; a possible D gene is TRBD2 (6 bases). Input material: memory CD4+ T cells sorted from blood. The subset denotes: CD45RA-negative fraction. This clonotype was sampled from a man between 18 and 35 years old in good health. CDR3 amino acids: CASSDRGRKNIQYF. CDR3 DNA sequence: TGTGCCAGCAGTGACCGAGGGAGGAAAAACATTCAGTACTTC.